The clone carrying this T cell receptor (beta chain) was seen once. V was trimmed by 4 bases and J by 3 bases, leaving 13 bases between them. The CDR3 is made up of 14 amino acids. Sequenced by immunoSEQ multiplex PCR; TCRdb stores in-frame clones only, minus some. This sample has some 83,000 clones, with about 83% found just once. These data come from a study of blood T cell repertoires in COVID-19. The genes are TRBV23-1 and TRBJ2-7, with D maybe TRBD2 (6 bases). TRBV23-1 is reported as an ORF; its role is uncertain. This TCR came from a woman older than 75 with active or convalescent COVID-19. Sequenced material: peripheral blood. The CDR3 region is CASSPLGRCYEQYF. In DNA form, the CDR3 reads TGCGCCAGCAGTCCCCTGGGGAGGTGCTACGAGCAGTACTTC.